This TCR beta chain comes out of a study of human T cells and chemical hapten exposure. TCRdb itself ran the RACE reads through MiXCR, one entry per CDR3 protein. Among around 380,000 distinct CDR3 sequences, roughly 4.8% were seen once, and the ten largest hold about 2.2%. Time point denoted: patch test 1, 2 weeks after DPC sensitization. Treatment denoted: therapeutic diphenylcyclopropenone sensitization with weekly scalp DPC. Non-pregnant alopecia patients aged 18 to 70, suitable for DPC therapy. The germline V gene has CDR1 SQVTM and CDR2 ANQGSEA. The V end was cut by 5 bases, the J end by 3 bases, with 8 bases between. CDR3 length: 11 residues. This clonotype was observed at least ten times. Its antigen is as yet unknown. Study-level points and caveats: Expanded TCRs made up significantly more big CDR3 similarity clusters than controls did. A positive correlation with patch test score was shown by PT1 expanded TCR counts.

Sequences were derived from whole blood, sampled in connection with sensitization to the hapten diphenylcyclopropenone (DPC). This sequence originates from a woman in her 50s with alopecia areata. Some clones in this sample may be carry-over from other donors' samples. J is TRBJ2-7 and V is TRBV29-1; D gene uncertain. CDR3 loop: CSVTEFYEQYF. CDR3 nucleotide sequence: TGCAGCGTTACAGAGTTCTACGAGCAGTACTTC.